This T cell receptor (beta chain) is drawn from a study of T-cell reconstitution after alpha-beta-depleted transplantation in children. The TCRbeta library was prepared with unique molecular identifiers. TCRdb re-derived calls from the PCR reads in MiXCR, one entry per CDR3 protein. The table shows 300,000 to 400,000 distinct CDR3 sequences, with 15% to 20% occurring only once. There are a few counts of this clonotype. Its matching antigen is unknown. General study points: Surviving recipient T cells and thymic progenitors accounted for the high day-60 TCRbeta diversity observed in some patients. The study reportedly traced alpha-beta T cells about two months after transplant to several hundred expanded graft clones.

Here the sequenced sample was PBMCs, mostly from graft donor cells, taken 360 days after TCRalphabeta/CD19-depleted stem cell transplant. The source is a male patient under 10 years old who had a stem cell transplant for acute lymphoblastic leukemia, so the T cells may come from the graft donor.

The CDR3 DNA follows: TGCAGTGTAGACCGAGTACAGGGGGTAGATACGCAGTATTTT. It yields the protein CSVDRVQGVDTQYF. This chain links TRBV20-1 with TRBJ2-3; 8 positions match TRBD1. V lost 7 bases and J lost 5; bases outside the gene matches: 11. The CDR3 is 14 residues long. Germline V gives CDR1 DFQATT, CDR2 SNEGSKA (reference sequence).